The entry below describes one TCR beta chain. This specimen includes other DNA sequences encoding the same CDR3. This CDR3 has 16 residues. V trimming: 4 bases; J trimming: 4 bases; junction bases outside the gene matches: 4. The V gene's germline CDR1 is SGHRS and CDR2 YFSETQ. This specimen comes from a study of blood T cell repertoires in COVID-19. Followed longitudinally, the Seattle patients had been enrolled during active infection. The method was immunoSEQ multiplex PCR; TCRdb's version includes in-frame clones alone and lacks a portion of them. The sample lists approximately 500,000 clones, roughly 87% occurring once.

Sequenced input: peripheral blood. This receptor was identified in a man younger than 35 with COVID-19, enrolled during active disease. V gene TRBV5-1 combines with J gene TRBJ2-3; 15 positions agree with TRBD2. The CDR3 coding sequence is TGCGCCAGCAGCCTAGGACTAGCGGGAGGGCCAGATACGCAGTATTTT. Translation: CASSLGLAGGPDTQYF.